This entry lists 5 T cell receptor beta chains sequenced from one sample in a study of blood T cells in healthy people across ages. PCR was performed a second time for 7 to 11 cycles using a sample-barcoded 5' primer and a J-beta primer mix. Each CDR3 protein gets one entry after TCRdb re-called the 5' RACE reads with MiXCR. The table lists 750,000 to 950,000 distinct CDR3 sequences, roughly 25% of them singletons. These data are also associated with another study on T cells of mothers and their children.

Sequencing was carried out using blood. These TCRs come from a boy under 18 in good health.

V usage is TRBV6-1 and J usage is TRBJ1-2; 7 nucleotides match TRBD1. Losses at the gene ends were 4 bases for V and 3 bases for J; bases not matched to a gene: 5. The CDR3 loop spans 14 amino acids. Germline V gene sequence: CDR1 MNHNS, CDR2 SASEGT. The CDR3 sequence is CASSGGGADYGYTF. Written as DNA, the CDR3 is TGTGCCAGCAGTGGAGGGGGCGCGGACTATGGCTACACCTTC.

The chain carries TRBV12-3 or TRBV12-4 and TRBJ2-3; 8 bases are a match to TRBD2. This CDR3 comprises 15 residues. Trimming took 3 bases from V and 4 from J; bases not matched to a gene: 6. The CDR3 loop is CASSFDGGAPDTQYF. CDR3 DNA sequence: TGTGCCAGCAGTTTCGACGGGGGGGCCCCAGATACGCAGTATTTT.

V gene TRBV27 combines with J gene TRBJ1-2; D remains unclear. V lost 0 bases, J lost 1 base, and 12 bases lay in between. Germline V gives CDR1 MNHEY, CDR2 SMNVEV (reference sequence). The CDR3 has 16 residues. The CDR3 loop reads CASSLSSGFGNYGYTF. CDR3 sequence (DNA): TGTGCCAGCAGTTTATCTTCGGGGTTTGGTAACTATGGCTACACCTTC.

The chain has TRBV6-5 and TRBJ1-6, with D unresolved. Germline V lookup: CDR1 MNHEY, CDR2 SVGAGI. Trimming cost V 8 bases and J 7 bases, with 18 bases left between them. The CDR3 runs 15 residues. For the CDR3, the DNA is TGTGCCAGCCAACGGGGTGTGTCGTGGAATTCACCCCTCCACTTT. Translation: CASQRGVSWNSPLHF.

J is TRBJ2-1 and V is TRBV4-3; the D gene is possibly TRBD2 (5 bases). Germline values: CDR1 LGHNA, CDR2 YSLEER. Deletions cut 0 bases from V and 5 bases from J, with 11 bases between. The CDR3 is 15 amino acids. CDR3 protein: CASSQEASLDNEQFF. As DNA, the CDR3 is TGCGCCAGCAGCCAAGAAGCTTCACTAGACAATGAGCAGTTCTTC.